This entry is about one T cell receptor beta chain. This clonotype appeared once. The clone's antigen remains unknown. No clone much larger than this one lies a single base away; base qualities are absent. Single-read evidence is weak. TCR beta CDR3 regions were amplified from RNA transcripts. The TCR CDR3 was subjected to a first round of RT-PCR using the HTBI primer set and the Qiagen OneStep RT-PCR kit. Libraries were constructed in a second round of multiplex PCR, after which size selection and purification were performed. Sequencing of the libraries was done on an Illumina HiSeq2000 using paired-end 100 bp reads. Turning to the authors' computational methods: SOAPnuke was used to process the raw data, with reads discarded if the reads contained adapters or uncalled bases, had a mean Phred below 15, or lacked an exact constant-primer or identifier match. COPE v1.2.5 was used to merge high-quality paired reads, and clonotypes were defined as unique nucleotide sequences. MiTCR v1.1 was used to align the clonotypes against IMGT TRBV, TRBD and TRBJ reference segments. Only V-J combinations with frequency above 0.0001, covering approximately 99% of repertoires, were analysed. The TCS score was defined as the ratio of F50 (clonal expansion) to E x V (chaos), calculated using BLOSUM62-based TCRdist between CDR3 peptides within each V-J. Welch's t-statistics and random forest reduced fewer than 600 V-J features to about 12, which were used in a naive Bayes classifier (R e1071). The Morisita-Horn index was used to measure how similar the thyroid and blood repertoires were. The public reads were reprocessed in TCRdb via fastp at Q25 and MiXCR, keeping in-frame beta chains. Here each entry gathers all rows of one CDR3 protein and keeps the most common genes and DNA. The V and J calls here are based on TCRdb, not the publication. The sample includes fewer than 750,000 distinct CDR3 sequences, with roughly 15% observed a single time. The top ten clonotypes cover around 4% of the sample.

The CDR3 spans 14 residues, from the cysteine through the phenylalanine. The read is trimmed to its CDR3 DNA, 42 bases read in frame from base 1. V ends up 2 bases short and J 4 bases short, with an unmatched junction base count of 2. The germline V gene sets CDR1 to MNHEY and CDR2 to SVGAGI. In the ophthalmopathy patients, disease was moderately to severely active, with a Clinical Activity Score of 3 or more, a NOSPECS grade of 4 or more, and a duration of less than 3 months. Any patient with an uncontrolled infection, another autoimmune disease, pregnancy or lactation was excluded. Diagnoses were based on clinical symptoms, serum thyroxine and TRAb, thyroid ultrasound and orbital computed tomography. PBMCs were isolated from roughly 10 ml of fresh peripheral blood by Ficoll-Paque density gradient centrifugation. Total RNA was extracted with Trizol reagent, and quality was checked on an Agilent 2100 Bioanalyzer.

This sample is part of a study of T cells in Graves' hyperthyroidism and ophthalmopathy (dated by TCRdb to the late 2010s). General notes on the study: Peripheral blood was collected at initial diagnosis, before any treatment. To identify distinguishing TCR V-J signatures, a discovery cohort of 95 to 100 patients was used, comprising 40 to 45 with Graves' ophthalmopathy and 55 to 65 with stable Graves' hyperthyroidism. An independent validation cohort of fewer than 20 hyperthyroidism patients and over 15 patients who later progressed to ophthalmopathy tested prospective prediction of ophthalmopathy. The 75 to 100 discovery patients were divided at random into training and test sets in a 7:3 ratio. Thyroid tissue and blood T-cell repertoires from about six Graves' hyperthyroidism patients were also compared in the study. Following sampling, methimazole starting at 30 mg daily was given to hyperthyroidism patients, and high-dose intravenous methylprednisolone was given to ophthalmopathy patients. The paper describes TCR Vbeta CDR3 sequencing of about 140 peripheral blood samples, made up of fewer than 50 ophthalmopathy patients, roughly 72 hyperthyroidism patients and 17 progressor patients.

The paper as a whole reports these results and caveats: Sample size was not statistically predetermined, and investigators were not blinded to group allocation. During validation, the model predicted progression to ophthalmopathy a median of about 6.5 months ahead of onset, with approximately 70% sensitivity and less than 85% specificity. Blood samples also contained most of the expanded thyroid clonotypes (frequency above 0.001), which suggests that blood repertoires may reflect thyroid immune responses. A 13 V-J signature model separated ophthalmopathy from stable hyperthyroidism, with roughly 88% sensitivity and about 81% specificity in cross-validation and 80%/75% in testing.

Sequencing was done on a sample of blood. In this chain, TRBV6-5 is recombined with TRBJ1-2, and 9 bases in between align with TRBD1. The source of this sequence is a woman in her thirties or forties with Graves' ophthalmopathy. This receptor has the CDR3 CASSYGTGLYGYTF. The DNA sequence is given as TGTGCCAGCAGTTACGGGACAGGGCTCTATGGCTACACCTTC.